The clone carrying this TCR beta chain was picked up a small number of times. This sample stems from a study of T-cell reconstitution after alpha-beta-depleted transplantation in children. This CDR3 spans 13 amino acids. V was pared by 2 bases and J by 7 bases, with 8 bases between. During its preparation, the TCRbeta library received unique molecular identifiers. MiXCR, run by TCRdb on the PCR reads, gives a single entry per CDR3 protein. This repertoire shows approximately 220,000 distinct CDR3 sequences, approximately 17% found once; its top ten account for about 41%. Sequenced here: PBMCs, mostly from graft donor cells, sampled 360 days after TCRalphabeta/CD19-depleted stem cell transplant. The chain employs TRBV12-3 or TRBV12-4 and TRBJ2-2, with a tentative D call TRBD2 (5 bases). The receptor was derived from a male patient between 2 and 10 years old who had a stem cell transplant for acute lymphoblastic leukemia, so the T cells may come from the graft donor. CDR3 in DNA: TGTGCCAGCAGTTTAATTACTAGCGGGGAGCTGTTTTTT. This sequence encodes CASSLITSGELFF.